These T cell receptor beta chains were read from a single sample in a study of blood T cells in healthy people across ages. MiXCR, run by TCRdb on the 5' RACE reads, gives a single entry per CDR3 protein. This sample carries fewer than 2,000,000 distinct CDR3 sequences, 35% to 50% of them seen once, and the ten largest clones take under 25%. Sequencing used blood. Receptor source: a human donor in good health. CDR3s include the opening cysteine and the closing phenylalanine or tryptophan. The D gene is left open where the match is weak. Clone size, where shown, is once, few, many, or a class for clones that have expanded.

len	d_gene	v_gene	abundance	j_gene	CDR3aa	CDR3nt
13	NA	TRBV20-1	few	TRBJ2-3	CSARNYSTDTQYF	TGCAGTGCTAGAAATTATAGCACAGATACGCAGTATTTT
12	NA	TRBV14	NA	TRBJ1-5	CASSQFDQPQHF	TGTGCCAGCAGCCAGTTCGATCAGCCCCAGCATTTT
14	NA	TRBV6-1	NA	TRBJ1-1	CASSGQHMNTEAFF	TGTGCCAGCAGTGGACAGCACATGAACACTGAAGCTTTCTTT
15	TRBD1	TRBV10-3	once	TRBJ1-1	CASFSGQGSHTEAFF	TGTGCCAGCTTTAGTGGACAGGGGAGTCACACTGAAGCTTTCTTT
15	NA	TRBV7-3	NA	TRBJ2-1	CASSPSGGSNNEQFF	TGTGCCAGCAGCCCTTCCGGGGGTAGCAACAATGAGCAGTTCTTC
17	NA	TRBV24-1	few	TRBJ2-5	CATSDVMGRGDQETQYF	TGTGCCACCAGTGACGTAATGGGCAGGGGGGATCAAGAGACCCAGTACTTC
17	NA	TRBV5-5	NA	TRBJ2-3	CASSLASGGRGSDTQYF	TGTGCCAGCAGCTTGGCTTCGGGGGGCCGAGGTTCAGATACGCAGTATTTT
16	TRBD2	TRBV20-1	NA	TRBJ2-1	CSASGSGGDTYNEQFF	TGCAGTGCTAGTGGTAGCGGGGGGGATACCTACAATGAGCAGTTCTTC
16	TRBD2	TRBV7-8	NA	TRBJ2-1	CASSLALAGAWYEQFF	TGTGCCAGCAGCTTAGCACTAGCGGGGGCCTGGTATGAGCAGTTCTTC
15	TRBD2	TRBV7-2	few	TRBJ2-1	CASSISGGSYNEQFF	TGTGCCAGCAGCATTAGCGGGGGTTCCTACAATGAGCAGTTCTTC
13	NA	TRBV24-1	NA	TRBJ2-5	CATSDLGKETQYF	TGTGCCACCAGTGATTTGGGGAAAGAGACCCAGTACTTC
17	TRBD2	TRBV4-3	NA	TRBJ2-5	CTSSQEWLAGDQETQYF	TGCACCAGCAGCCAAGAATGGCTAGCGGGGGACCAAGAGACCCAGTACTTC
16	TRBD2	TRBV7-6	NA	TRBJ2-5	CASSLSGLAPVGTQYF	TGTGCCAGCAGCCTCTCGGGACTAGCGCCTGTGGGGACCCAGTACTTC
13	NA	TRBV13	NA	TRBJ2-1	CASSLPGMGEQFF	TGTGCCAGCAGCTTACCAGGAATGGGTGAGCAGTTCTTC
15	NA	TRBV25-1	NA	TRBJ1-6	CASRGGPAANSPLHF	TGTGCCAGCAGGGGGGGGCCGGCGGCTAATTCACCCCTCCACTTT
16	TRBD2	TRBV7-2	NA	TRBJ2-3	CASRNSLAGGPDTQYF	TGTGCCAGCAGAAATAGTCTAGCGGGGGGGCCAGATACGCAGTATTTT
12	NA	TRBV29-1	few	TRBJ2-5	CSVVDLQETQYF	TGCAGCGTTGTCGACTTACAAGAGACCCAGTACTTC
15	TRBD1	TRBV18	NA	TRBJ2-7	CASSYRGRRTYEQYF	TGTGCCAGCTCATACAGGGGGCGCAGGACCTACGAGCAGTACTTC
16	TRBD1	TRBV6-2/TRBV6-3	NA	TRBJ1-5	CASSYLGTGVNQPQHF	TGTGCCAGCAGTTATTTAGGGACAGGGGTGAATCAGCCCCAGCATTTT
14	NA	TRBV6-6	few	TRBJ2-3	CASSSNDPQDTQYF	TGTGCCAGCAGCTCTAACGATCCGCAAGATACGCAGTATTTT
15	NA	TRBV4-3	few	TRBJ1-2	CASSQDHLVDYGYTF	TGCGCCAGCAGCCAAGATCATCTGGTGGACTATGGCTACACCTTC
13	NA	TRBV29-1	NA	TRBJ2-5	CSVEGQFQETQYF	TGCAGCGTTGAAGGCCAGTTCCAAGAGACCCAGTACTTC
14	TRBD1	TRBV4-3	few	TRBJ1-2	CASSQDEGALGYTF	TGCGCCAGCAGCCAAGATGAGGGGGCGCTTGGCTACACCTTC
15	NA	TRBV5-1	few	TRBJ1-2	CASSAQGQTNYGYTF	TGCGCCAGCAGCGCCCAGGGCCAGACTAACTATGGCTACACCTTC
14	NA	TRBV7-2	NA	TRBJ1-4	CASSPGPLNEKLFF	TGTGCCAGCAGCCCGGGGCCCCTTAATGAAAAACTGTTTTTT
15	NA	TRBV7-7	few	TRBJ2-1	CASSSSPGGEDEQFF	TGTGCTAGCAGCTCATCCCCGGGCGGGGAGGATGAGCAGTTCTTC
16	NA	TRBV13	NA	TRBJ2-5	CASTLTLGAGQETQYF	TGTGCCAGCACTCTCACCCTCGGGGCAGGGCAAGAGACCCAGTACTTC
12	NA	TRBV27	NA	TRBJ1-6	CASTRGNSPLHF	TGTGCCAGCACTAGGGGTAATTCACCCCTCCACTTT
17	NA	TRBV7-2	NA	TRBJ2-1	CASSQPRLGPLLGEQFF	TGTGCTAGCAGCCAACCTCGATTAGGGCCCCTACTTGGTGAGCAGTTCTTC
15	NA	TRBV12-3/TRBV12-4	NA	TRBJ2-1	CASSLSGMPYNEQFF	TGTGCCAGCAGTTTATCAGGGATGCCCTACAATGAGCAGTTCTTC
15	NA	TRBV9	few	TRBJ2-7	CASSVGGSPPYEQYF	TGTGCCAGCAGCGTAGGGGGTTCCCCACCCTACGAGCAGTACTTC
14	NA	TRBV6-2/TRBV6-3	NA	TRBJ2-5	CVSSYSLEAGTQYF	TGTGTCAGCAGTTACTCGTTGGAGGCTGGGACCCAGTACTTC
13	TRBD1	TRBV10-3	NA	TRBJ2-7	CAISETGFREQYF	TGTGCCATCAGCGAGACAGGGTTTCGCGAGCAGTACTTC
18	TRBD1	TRBV7-9	few	TRBJ2-4	CASSLAKVRDRLRYKQYF	TGTGCCAGCAGCTTAGCGAAAGTACGGGACAGGCTGCGCTACAAGCAGTACTTC
16	TRBD2	TRBV12-3/TRBV12-4	few	TRBJ2-3	CASSAGGLSSTDTQYF	TGTGCCAGCAGTGCGGGGGGTTTATCTAGCACAGATACGCAGTATTTT
13	TRBD1	TRBV7-9	NA	TRBJ2-1	CASSPGTGAEQFF	TGTGCCAGCAGCCCCGGGACAGGTGCTGAGCAGTTCTTC
14	NA	TRBV12-3/TRBV12-4	NA	TRBJ2-2	CASKDTKWSGELFF	TGTGCCAGCAAGGACACGAAGTGGAGCGGGGAGCTGTTTTTT
13	NA	TRBV20-1	NA	TRBJ2-7	CSARLPASYEQYF	TGCAGTGCTAGACTTCCAGCCTCCTACGAGCAGTACTTC
15	NA	TRBV6-6	NA	TRBJ1-2	CASSYSEGADGGYTF	TGTGCCAGCAGTTACTCGGAAGGGGCGGACGGTGGCTACACCTTC
17	TRBD2	TRBV7-2	NA	TRBJ2-3	CASPRPGLAGATDTQYF	TGTGCCAGCCCACGACCTGGGCTAGCGGGAGCCACAGATACGCAGTATTTT